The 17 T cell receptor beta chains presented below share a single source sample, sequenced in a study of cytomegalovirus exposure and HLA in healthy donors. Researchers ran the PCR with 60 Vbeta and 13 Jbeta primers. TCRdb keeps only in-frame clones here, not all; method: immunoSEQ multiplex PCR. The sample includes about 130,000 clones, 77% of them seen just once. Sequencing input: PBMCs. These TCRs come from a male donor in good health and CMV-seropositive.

The CDR3 region is CASSETLTARLVSYEQYF. The CDR3 region has the DNA TGTGCCAGCAGTGAGACTCTGACAGCAAGATTAGTCTCCTACGAGCAGTACTTC. This chain connects TRBV6-1 to TRBJ2-7; D may be TRBD1 (5 bases). The CDR3 consists of 18 residues. CDR1 MNHNS and CDR2 SASEGT come from the germline V gene. V lost 3 bases and J lost 0, with 21 bases in between.

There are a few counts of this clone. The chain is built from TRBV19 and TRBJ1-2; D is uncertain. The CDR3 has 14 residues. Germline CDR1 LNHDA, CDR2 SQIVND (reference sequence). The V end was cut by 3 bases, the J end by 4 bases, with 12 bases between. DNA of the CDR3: TGTGCCAGTAGTATCGGCCGGAGTGTCTATGGCTACACCTTC. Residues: CASSIGRSVYGYTF.

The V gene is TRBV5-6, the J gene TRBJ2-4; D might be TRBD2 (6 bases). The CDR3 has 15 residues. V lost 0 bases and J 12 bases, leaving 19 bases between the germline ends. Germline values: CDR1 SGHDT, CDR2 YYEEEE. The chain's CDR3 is CASSLVGTQRGSQYF. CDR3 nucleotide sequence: TGTGCCAGCAGCTTGGTGGGGACCCAACGGGGGAGTCAGTACTTC. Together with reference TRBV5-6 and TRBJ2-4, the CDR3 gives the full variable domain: DAGVTQSPTHLIKTRGQQVTLRCSPKSGHDTVSWYQQALGQGPQFIFQYYEEEERQRGNFPDRFSGHQFPNYSSELNVNALLLGDSALYLCASSLVGTQRGSQYFGAGTRLSVL.

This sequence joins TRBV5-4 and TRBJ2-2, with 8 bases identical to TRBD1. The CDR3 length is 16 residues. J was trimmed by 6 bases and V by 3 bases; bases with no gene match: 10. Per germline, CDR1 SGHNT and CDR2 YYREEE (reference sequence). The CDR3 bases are TGTGCCAGCAGCTCCTATCGACAGGGGAGGCCCGGGGAGCTGTTTTTT. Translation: CASSSYRQGRPGELFF.

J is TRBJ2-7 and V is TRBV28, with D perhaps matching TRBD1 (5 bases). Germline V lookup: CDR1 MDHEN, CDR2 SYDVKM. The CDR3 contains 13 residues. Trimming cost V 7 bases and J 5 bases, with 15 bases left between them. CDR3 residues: CASKVWQGDEQYF. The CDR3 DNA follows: TGTGCCAGCAAGGTTTGGCAGGGTGACGAGCAGTACTTC.

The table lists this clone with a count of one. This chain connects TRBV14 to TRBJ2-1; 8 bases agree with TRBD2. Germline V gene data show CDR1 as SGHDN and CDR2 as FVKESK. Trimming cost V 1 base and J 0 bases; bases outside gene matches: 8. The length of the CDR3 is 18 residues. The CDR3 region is CASSQVPGGALSYNEQFF. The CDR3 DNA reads TGTGCCAGCAGCCAAGTCCCGGGGGGGGCCCTCTCCTACAATGAGCAGTTCTTC.

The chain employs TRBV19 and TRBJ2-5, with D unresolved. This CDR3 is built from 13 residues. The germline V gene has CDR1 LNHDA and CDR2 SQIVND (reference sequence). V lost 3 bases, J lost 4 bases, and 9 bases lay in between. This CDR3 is CASSIGTGETQYF. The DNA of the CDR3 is TGTGCCAGTAGTATTGGCACGGGAGAGACCCAGTACTTC.

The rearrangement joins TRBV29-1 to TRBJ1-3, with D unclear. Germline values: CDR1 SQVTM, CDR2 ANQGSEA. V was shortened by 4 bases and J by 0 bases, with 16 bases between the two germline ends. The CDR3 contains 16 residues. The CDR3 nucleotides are TGCAGCGTTGGTTTTTACAGTCCCATCTCTGGAAACACCATATATTTT. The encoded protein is CSVGFYSPISGNTIYF.

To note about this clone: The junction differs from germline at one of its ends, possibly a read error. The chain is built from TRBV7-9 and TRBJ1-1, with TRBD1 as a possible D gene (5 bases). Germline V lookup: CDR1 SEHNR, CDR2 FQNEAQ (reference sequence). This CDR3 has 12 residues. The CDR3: CSSTRQLSKAFF. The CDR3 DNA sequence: TGTTCCAGCACGAGACAGCTTTCCAAAGCTTTCTTT. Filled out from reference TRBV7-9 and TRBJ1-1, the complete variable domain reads DTGVSQNPRHKITKRGQNVTFRCDPISEHNRLYWYRQTLGQGPEFLTYFQNEAQLEKSRLLSDRFSAERPKGSFSTLEIQRTEQGDSAMYLCSSTRQLSKAFFGQGTRLTVV.

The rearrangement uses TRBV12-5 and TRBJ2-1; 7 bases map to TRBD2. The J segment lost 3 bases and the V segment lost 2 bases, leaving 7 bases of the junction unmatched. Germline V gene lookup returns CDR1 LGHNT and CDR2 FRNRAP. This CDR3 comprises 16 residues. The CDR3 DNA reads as TGTGCTAGTGGTTTGCTGACGGGGGGAAACTACAATGAGCAGTTCTTC. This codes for CASGLLTGGNYNEQFF.

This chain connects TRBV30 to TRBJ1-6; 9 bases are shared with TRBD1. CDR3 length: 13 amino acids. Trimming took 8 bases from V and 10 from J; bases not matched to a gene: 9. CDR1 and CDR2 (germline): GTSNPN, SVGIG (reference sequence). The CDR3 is CAETGTGSSPLHF. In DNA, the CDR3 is TGTGCCGAAACGGGGACAGGGTCGTCACCCCTCCACTTT.

CDR3 loop: CASSLEGYYGYTF. CDR3 sequence (DNA): TGTGCCAGCAGTTTAGAGGGTTACTATGGCTACACCTTC. V gene TRBV27 combines with J gene TRBJ1-2; D is ambiguous. The V end lost 2 bases, the J end lost 3 bases, and 7 bases lay between the germline ends. The CDR3 extends over 13 amino acids. Germline V gives CDR1 MNHEY, CDR2 SMNVEV (reference sequence).

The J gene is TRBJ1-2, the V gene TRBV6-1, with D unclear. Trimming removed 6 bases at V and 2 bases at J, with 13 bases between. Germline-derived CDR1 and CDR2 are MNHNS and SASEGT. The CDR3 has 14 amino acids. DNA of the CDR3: TGTGCCAGCAGGATACCGGGAGGGAACTATGGCTACACCTTC. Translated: CASRIPGGNYGYTF.

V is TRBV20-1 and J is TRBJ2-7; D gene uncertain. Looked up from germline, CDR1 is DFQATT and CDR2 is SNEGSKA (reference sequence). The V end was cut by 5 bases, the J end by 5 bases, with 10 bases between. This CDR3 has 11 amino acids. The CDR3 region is CSAARENEQYF. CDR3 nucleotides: TGCAGTGCTGCCCGAGAGAACGAGCAGTACTTC.

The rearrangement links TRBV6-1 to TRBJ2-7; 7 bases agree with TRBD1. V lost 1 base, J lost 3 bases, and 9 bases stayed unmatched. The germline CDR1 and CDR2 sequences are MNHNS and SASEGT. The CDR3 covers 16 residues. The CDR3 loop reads CASSEGLLSGGYEQYF. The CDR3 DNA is TGTGCCAGCAGTGAAGGTCTATTGTCAGGGGGCTACGAGCAGTACTTC.

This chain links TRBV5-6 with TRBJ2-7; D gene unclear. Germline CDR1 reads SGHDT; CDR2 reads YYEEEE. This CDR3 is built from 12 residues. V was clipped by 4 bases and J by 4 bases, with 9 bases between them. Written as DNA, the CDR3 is TGTGCCAGCAGCGAGTCCAGGTACGAGCAGTACTTC. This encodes CASSESRYEQYF.

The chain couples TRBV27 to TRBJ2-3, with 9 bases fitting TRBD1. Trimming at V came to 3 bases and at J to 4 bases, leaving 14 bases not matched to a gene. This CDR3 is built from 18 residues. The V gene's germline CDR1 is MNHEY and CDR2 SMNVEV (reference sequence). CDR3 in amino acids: CASSFSHPNRGLADTQYF. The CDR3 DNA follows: TGTGCCAGCAGTTTCTCCCATCCGAACAGGGGGCTCGCAGATACGCAGTATTTT.